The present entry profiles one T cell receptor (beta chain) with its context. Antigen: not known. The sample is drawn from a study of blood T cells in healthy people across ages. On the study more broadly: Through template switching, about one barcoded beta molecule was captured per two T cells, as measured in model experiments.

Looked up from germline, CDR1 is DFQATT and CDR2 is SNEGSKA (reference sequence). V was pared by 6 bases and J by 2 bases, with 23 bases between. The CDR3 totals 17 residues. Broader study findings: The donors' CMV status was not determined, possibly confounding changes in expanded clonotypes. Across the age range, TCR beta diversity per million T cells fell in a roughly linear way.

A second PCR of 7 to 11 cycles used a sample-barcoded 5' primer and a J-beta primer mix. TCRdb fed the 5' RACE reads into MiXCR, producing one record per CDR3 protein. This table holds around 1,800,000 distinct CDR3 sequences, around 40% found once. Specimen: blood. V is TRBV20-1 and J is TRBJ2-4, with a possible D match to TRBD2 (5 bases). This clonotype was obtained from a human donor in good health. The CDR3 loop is CSAKKRSGVKTKNIQYF. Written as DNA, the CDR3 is TGCAGTGCAAAGAAGCGGTCTGGCGTTAAAACCAAAAACATTCAGTACTTC.